The rows below give T cell receptor beta chains drawn from one sample of a study of blood T cell repertoires in COVID-19. Clones were read by immunoSEQ multiplex PCR, and TCRdb kept only the in-frame ones, dropping some. In the table there are some 260,000 clones, around 88% of which are singletons. The sequencing sample was made of peripheral blood. Every receptor here comes from a man aged 80 or over with acute or convalescent COVID-19. Each CDR3 is given with its conserved first and last residue. D genes are given only for firm matches. A clone size is listed for some rows: how often the clone was seen (once, few, many), or a class if it is expanded.

V gene,D gene,J gene,clone size,CDR3 protein,CDR3 DNA
TRBV5-1,TRBD1,TRBJ1-1,.,CASSFTGTGLTEAFF,TGCGCCAGCAGCTTTACCGGGACAGGGTTGACTGAAGCTTTCTTT
TRBV10-1,.,TRBJ1-4,.,CASSRTVREKLFF,TGCGCCAGCAGTAGGACAGTGCGTGAAAAACTGTTTTTT
TRBV5-6,.,TRBJ2-1,.,CASSLGRSVHEQFF,TGTGCCAGCAGCTTGGGGAGAAGCGTCCATGAGCAGTTCTTC
TRBV15,TRBD1,TRBJ1-6,few,CATSRDRGTGESPLHF,TGTGCCACCAGCAGAGATCGGGGGACAGGGGAATCACCCCTCCACTTT
TRBV10-3,TRBD1,TRBJ2-1,.,CAISDPGTGGRGEQFF,TGTGCCATCAGTGATCCCGGGACAGGGGGCCGGGGTGAGCAGTTCTTC
TRBV18,.,TRBJ2-1,.,CASSDQNSPYNEQFF,TGTGCCAGCTCCGACCAGAACAGTCCCTACAATGAGCAGTTCTTC
TRBV19,TRBD1,TRBJ1-6,.,CASSLRQGQNSPLHF,TGTGCCAGTAGCCTTCGACAGGGTCAAAATTCACCCCTCCACTTT
TRBV27,.,TRBJ2-7,.,CASRPVGTPYYEQYF,TGTGCCAGCCGACCAGTAGGGACACCCTACTACGAGCAGTACTTC
TRBV7-9,TRBD1,TRBJ2-3,few,CASSAGTGVSTDTQYF,TGTGCCAGCAGCGCAGGGACAGGGGTGAGCACAGATACGCAGTATTTT
TRBV2,.,TRBJ1-1,once,CASSGRNTEAFF,TGTGCCAGCAGTGGCAGGAACACTGAAGCTTTCTTT
TRBV19,TRBD1,TRBJ2-1,.,CASTVTGGSNEQFF,TGTGCCAGTACCGTTACAGGGGGGAGCAATGAGCAGTTCTTC
TRBV19,TRBD1,TRBJ2-4,once,CASREDRGRVNIQYF,TGTGCCAGTAGGGAGGACAGGGGGCGGGTAAACATTCAGTACTTC
TRBV25-1,TRBD1,TRBJ2-4,.,CASSDRTGRENIQYF,TGTGCCAGCAGTGACAGGACAGGGCGAGAAAACATTCAGTACTTC
TRBV27,.,TRBJ1-5,.,CASSLFERVTNQPQHF,TGTGCCAGCAGTTTATTCGAACGGGTTACGAATCAGCCCCAGCATTTT
TRBV19,.,TRBJ2-2,once,CASRGAPSTGELFF,TGTGCCAGTCGCGGGGCACCGAGCACCGGGGAGCTGTTTTTT
TRBV12-3/TRBV12-4,.,TRBJ1-2,.,CASSPEPYGYTF,TGTGCCAGCAGCCCGGAGCCCTATGGCTACACCTTC
TRBV28,.,TRBJ2-7,few,CASSLGSGAYF,TGTGCCAGCAGTTTAGGCTCAGGGGCGTACTTC
TRBV5-5,TRBD2,TRBJ2-1,.,CASSPGTSGEGYNEQFF,TGTGCCAGCAGCCCAGGGACTAGCGGGGAGGGTTACAATGAGCAGTTCTTC
TRBV13,TRBD2,TRBJ2-7,.,CASSLAVGLERGGPVSYEQYF,TGTGCCAGCAGCTTAGCAGTCGGGTTGGAGCGGGGGGGACCCGTCTCCTACGAGCAGTACTTC
TRBV4-1,.,TRBJ1-5,.,CASSQFNSNQPQHF,TGCGCCAGCAGCCAGTTTAATAGCAATCAGCCCCAGCATTTT
TRBV14,TRBD1,TRBJ2-3,.,CASSQAYRGEDTQYF,TGTGCCAGCAGCCAAGCGTACAGGGGGGAGGATACGCAGTATTTT
TRBV18,.,TRBJ1-5,.,CASSPQLNQPQHF,TGTGCCAGCTCACCGCAGTTGAATCAGCCCCAGCATTTT
TRBV19,.,TRBJ1-1,.,CASSEGGDTEAFF,TGTGCCAGTAGTGAGGGGGGGGACACTGAAGCTTTCTTT
TRBV7-2,TRBD1,TRBJ1-5,.,CASSFGQAGYQPQHF,TGTGCCAGCAGCTTTGGACAGGCGGGTTATCAGCCCCAGCATTTT
TRBV3-1/TRBV3-2,.,TRBJ1-4,.,CASSQDRRALELFF,TGTGCCAGCAGCCAAGATCGCCGCGCTTTGGAACTGTTTTTT
TRBV9,TRBD1,TRBJ1-2,.,CASSAGQGVYYGYTF,TGTGCCAGCAGCGCGGGACAGGGGGTTTATTATGGCTACACCTTC
TRBV7-2,TRBD1,TRBJ1-6,.,CATRTGAENSPLHF,TGTGCCACACGGACAGGGGCAGAAAATTCACCCCTCCACTTT
TRBV9,TRBD2,TRBJ2-7,.,CASSAGGSSYEQYF,TGTGCCAGCAGCGCCGGGGGGAGCTCCTACGAGCAGTACTTC
TRBV7-9,TRBD1,TRBJ2-7,.,CASSLNSRQGGEQYF,TGTGCCAGCAGCTTAAATAGCAGACAGGGTGGCGAGCAGTACTTC
TRBV6-5,TRBD1,TRBJ2-7,.,CASSYSAQGDSYEQYF,TGTGCCAGCAGTTACTCAGCTCAGGGGGACTCCTACGAGCAGTACTTC
TRBV7-2,TRBD1,TRBJ2-1,few,CASTGTVSYNEQFF,TGTGCCAGCACCGGGACAGTCTCCTACAATGAGCAGTTCTTC